The clone carrying this TCR beta chain was counted at least ten times. Its antigen is not known. Time point meaning: newly diagnosed GD, antithyroid drugs for less than 3 months. RNA from PBMCs was the source of the TCR library. This sample is drawn from a study of regulatory T cells in long-lasting Graves disease. Background on the study: Newly diagnosed Graves' patients had under 3 months of antithyroid drugs. Study-level findings and limits: Relative to newly diagnosed Graves' patients, persistent ones had lower TCR diversity.

In building TCR beta libraries, iRepertoire HTBI primers were used together with Arm-PCR of CDR3 regions. TCRdb re-derived calls from the multiplex PCR reads in MiXCR, one entry per CDR3 protein. The sample holds over 300,000 distinct CDR3 sequences, around 16% seen once. Germline V CDR1 and CDR2: ENHRY, SYGVKD. The CDR3 covers 15 residues. Trimming cost V 2 bases and J 6 bases, with 14 bases left between them. The chain couples TRBV10-3 to TRBJ1-5, with D possibly TRBD1 on 6 matching bases. The sample here was peripheral blood mononuclear cells (PBMCs), taken at new diagnosis, from a patient treated with antithyroid drugs. This clonotype originated in a female donor with Graves disease. The DNA of the CDR3 is TGTGCCATCAGTGAGGGGGGGGCGCGGGGTCAGCCCCAGCATTTT. Translating gives CAISEGGARGQPQHF.